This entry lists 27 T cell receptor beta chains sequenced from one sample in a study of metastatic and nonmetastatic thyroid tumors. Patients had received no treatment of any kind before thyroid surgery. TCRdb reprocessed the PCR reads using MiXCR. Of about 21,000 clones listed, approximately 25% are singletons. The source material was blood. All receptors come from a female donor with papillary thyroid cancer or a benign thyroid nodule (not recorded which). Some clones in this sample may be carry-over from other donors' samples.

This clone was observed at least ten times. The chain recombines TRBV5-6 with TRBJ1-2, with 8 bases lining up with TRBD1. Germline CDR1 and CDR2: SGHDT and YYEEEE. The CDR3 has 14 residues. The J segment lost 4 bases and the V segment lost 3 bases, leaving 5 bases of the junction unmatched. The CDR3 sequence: CASSSQGATYGYTF. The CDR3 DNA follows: TGTGCCAGCAGCTCTCAGGGGGCTACCTATGGCTACACCTTC.

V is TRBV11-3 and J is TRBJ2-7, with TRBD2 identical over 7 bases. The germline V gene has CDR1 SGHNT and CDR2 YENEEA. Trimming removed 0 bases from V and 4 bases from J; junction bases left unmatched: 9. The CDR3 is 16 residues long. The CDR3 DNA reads TGTGCCAGCAGCTTAGATCGTGGGAGGGCCGGTTACGAGCAGTACTTC. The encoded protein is CASSLDRGRAGYEQYF.

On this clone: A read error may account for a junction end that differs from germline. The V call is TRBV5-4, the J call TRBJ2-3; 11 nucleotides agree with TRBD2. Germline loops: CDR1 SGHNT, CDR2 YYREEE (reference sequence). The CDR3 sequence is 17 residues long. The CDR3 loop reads CASSLALSGGDADPQYF. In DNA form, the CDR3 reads TGTGCCAGCAGCTTGGCACTTAGCGGGGGGGACGCAGATCCGCAGTATTTT.

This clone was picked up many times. This chain's CDR3 is CASSVGWGIQETQYF. The DNA of the CDR3 is TGTGCCAGCAGCGTAGGGTGGGGGATTCAAGAGACCCAGTACTTC. The rearrangement links TRBV9 to TRBJ2-5; D might be TRBD1 or TRBD2, each matching 5 bases. The CDR3 sequence is 15 residues long. V lost 0 bases, J lost 2 bases, and 11 bases lay in between. The germline V gene has CDR1 SGDLS and CDR2 YYNGEE.

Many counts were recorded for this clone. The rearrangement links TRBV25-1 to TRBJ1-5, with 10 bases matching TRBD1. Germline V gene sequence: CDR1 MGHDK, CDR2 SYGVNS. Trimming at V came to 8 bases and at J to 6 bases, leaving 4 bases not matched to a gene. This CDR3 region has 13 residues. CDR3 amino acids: CASGGDRGQPQHF. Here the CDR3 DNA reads TGTGCCAGCGGGGGGGACAGGGGTCAGCCCCAGCATTTT.

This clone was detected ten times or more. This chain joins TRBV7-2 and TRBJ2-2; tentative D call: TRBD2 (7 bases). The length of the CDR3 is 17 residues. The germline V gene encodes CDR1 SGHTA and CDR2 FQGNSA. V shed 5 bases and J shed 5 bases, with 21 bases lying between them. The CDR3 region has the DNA TGTGCCAGCAGCCTACGCATGGGGGGGCGCGGGACCGGGGAGCTGTTTTTT. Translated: CASSLRMGGRGTGELFF.

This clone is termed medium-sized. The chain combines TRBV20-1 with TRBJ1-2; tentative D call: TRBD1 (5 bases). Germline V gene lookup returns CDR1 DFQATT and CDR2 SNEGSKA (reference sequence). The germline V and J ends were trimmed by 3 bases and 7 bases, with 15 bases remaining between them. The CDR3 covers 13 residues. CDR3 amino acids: CSARAWGIGGYTF. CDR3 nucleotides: TGCAGTGCTAGGGCATGGGGGATCGGTGGCTACACCTTC.

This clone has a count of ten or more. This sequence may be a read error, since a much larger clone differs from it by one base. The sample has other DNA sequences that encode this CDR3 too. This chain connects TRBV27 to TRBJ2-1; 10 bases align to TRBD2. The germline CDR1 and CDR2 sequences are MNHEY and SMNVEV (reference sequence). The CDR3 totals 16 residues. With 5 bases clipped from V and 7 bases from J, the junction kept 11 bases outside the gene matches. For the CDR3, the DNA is TGTGCCAGCAGTCCCTTAGCGGGAGGAGGGCCTAATGAGCAGTTCTTC. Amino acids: CASSPLAGGGPNEQFF.

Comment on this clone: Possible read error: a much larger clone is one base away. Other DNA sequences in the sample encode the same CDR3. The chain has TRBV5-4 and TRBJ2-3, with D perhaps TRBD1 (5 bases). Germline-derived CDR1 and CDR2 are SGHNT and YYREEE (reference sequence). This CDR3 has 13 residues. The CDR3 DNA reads TGTGCGAGCAGCTTGAAGGGGTCAGATACGCAGTATTTT. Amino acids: CASSLKGSDTQYF.

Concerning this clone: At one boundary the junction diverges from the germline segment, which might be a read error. DNA of the CDR3: TGCAGTGTTCTGTGGACCGGGTACAATAAGCAGTTATTC. Translated, it gives CSVLWTGYNKQLF. This rearrangement joins TRBV20-1 to TRBJ2-1; D is uncertain. Germline V CDR1 and CDR2: DFQATT, SNEGSKA (reference sequence). The CDR3 consists of 13 residues.

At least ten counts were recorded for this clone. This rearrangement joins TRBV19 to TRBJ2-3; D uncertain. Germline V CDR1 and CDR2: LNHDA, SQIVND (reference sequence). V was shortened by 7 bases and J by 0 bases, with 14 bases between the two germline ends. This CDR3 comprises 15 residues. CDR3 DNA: TGTGCCAGTAAGGTCGGAGATTTTAGCACAGATACGCAGTATTTT. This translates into CASKVGDFSTDTQYF. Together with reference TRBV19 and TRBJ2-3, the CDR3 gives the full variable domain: DGGITQSPKYLFRKEGQNVTLSCEQNLNHDAMYWYRQDPGQGLRLIYYSQIVNDFQKGDIAEGYSVSREKKESFPLTVTSAQKNPTAFYLCASKVGDFSTDTQYFGPGTRLTVL.

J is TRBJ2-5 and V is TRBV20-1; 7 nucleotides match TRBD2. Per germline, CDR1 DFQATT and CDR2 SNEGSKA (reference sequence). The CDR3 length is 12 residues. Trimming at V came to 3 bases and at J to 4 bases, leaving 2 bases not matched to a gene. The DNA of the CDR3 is TGCAGTGCTAGCCCGGGAGGAGAGACCCAGTACTTC. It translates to CSASPGGETQYF.

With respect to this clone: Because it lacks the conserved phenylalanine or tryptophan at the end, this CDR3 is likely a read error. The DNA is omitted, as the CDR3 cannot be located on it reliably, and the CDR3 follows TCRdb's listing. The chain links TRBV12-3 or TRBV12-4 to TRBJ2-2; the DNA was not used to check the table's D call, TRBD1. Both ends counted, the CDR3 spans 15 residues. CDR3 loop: CASRRDTGTTGELLL.

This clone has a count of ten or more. CDR3 loop: CASSLVSLGVSGNTIYF. The CDR3 DNA reads as TGTGCCAGCAGCTTGGTTTCGCTGGGGGTGTCTGGAAACACCATATATTTT. This chain joins TRBV5-6 and TRBJ1-3; maybe TRBD1 (5 bases). The CDR3 covers 17 residues. V was clipped by 0 bases and J by 1 base, with 14 bases between them. The V gene's germline CDR1 is SGHDT and CDR2 YYEEEE. Using reference TRBV5-6 and TRBJ1-3 for the parts outside the CDR3, the full variable domain is DAGVTQSPTHLIKTRGQQVTLRCSPKSGHDTVSWYQQALGQGPQFIFQYYEEEERQRGNFPDRFSGHQFPNYSSELNVNALLLGDSALYLCASSLVSLGVSGNTIYFGEGSWLTVV.

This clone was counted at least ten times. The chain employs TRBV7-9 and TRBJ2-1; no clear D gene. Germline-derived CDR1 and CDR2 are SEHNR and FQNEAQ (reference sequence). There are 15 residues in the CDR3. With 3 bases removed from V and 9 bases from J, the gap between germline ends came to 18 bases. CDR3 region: CASSLPAALPTEQFF. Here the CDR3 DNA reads TGTGCCAGCAGCTTGCCGGCGGCCCTACCCACTGAGCAGTTCTTC.

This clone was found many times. CDR3 sequence (DNA): TGTGCCAGCAGTGGTGAGGGGGCCTACACTGAAGCTTTCTTT. It yields the protein CASSGEGAYTEAFF. The chain recombines TRBV6-1 with TRBJ1-1; 7 nucleotides match TRBD1. With V trimmed by 4 bases and J by 3 bases, 5 bases remained unmatched. The CDR3 extends over 14 amino acids. Looked up from germline, CDR1 is MNHNS and CDR2 is SASEGT.

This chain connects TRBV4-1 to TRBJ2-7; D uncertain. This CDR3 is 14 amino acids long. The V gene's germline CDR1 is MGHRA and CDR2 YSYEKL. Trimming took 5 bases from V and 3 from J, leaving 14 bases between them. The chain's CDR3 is CASSVQISNYEQYF. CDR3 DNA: TGCGCCAGCAGCGTACAGATTTCCAACTACGAGCAGTACTTC.

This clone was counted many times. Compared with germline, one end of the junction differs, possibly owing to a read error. The CDR3 nucleotides are TGTGCCACCAGCAGTGGGGGTAATCGCTTTTACTTT. It yields the protein CATSSGGNRFYF. The genes are TRBV15 and TRBJ1-6, with D perhaps TRBD1 (5 bases). Germline V gives CDR1 LNHNV, CDR2 YYDKDF (reference sequence). This CDR3 spans 12 amino acids.

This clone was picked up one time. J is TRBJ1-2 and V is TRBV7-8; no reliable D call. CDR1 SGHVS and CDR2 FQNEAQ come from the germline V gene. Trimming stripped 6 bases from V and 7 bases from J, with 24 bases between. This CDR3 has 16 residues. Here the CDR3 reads CASSFKTGPNHGGYTF. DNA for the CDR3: TGTGCCAGCAGTTTCAAGACGGGTCCTAACCATGGTGGCTACACCTTC.

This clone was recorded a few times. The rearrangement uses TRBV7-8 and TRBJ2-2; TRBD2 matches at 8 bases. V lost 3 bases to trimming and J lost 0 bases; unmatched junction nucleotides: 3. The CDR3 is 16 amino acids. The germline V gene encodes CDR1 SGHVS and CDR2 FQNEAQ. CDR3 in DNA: TGTGCCAGCAGCTTCCCTAGCGGGTCGAACACCGGGGAGCTGTTTTTT. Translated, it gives CASSFPSGSNTGELFF.

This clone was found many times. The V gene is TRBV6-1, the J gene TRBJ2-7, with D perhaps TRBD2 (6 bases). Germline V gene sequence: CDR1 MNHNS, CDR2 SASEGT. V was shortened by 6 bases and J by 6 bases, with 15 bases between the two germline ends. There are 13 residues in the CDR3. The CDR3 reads CASSRVGEVEQYF. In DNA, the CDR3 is TGTGCCAGCAGCCGGGTGGGGGAGGTCGAGCAGTACTTC.

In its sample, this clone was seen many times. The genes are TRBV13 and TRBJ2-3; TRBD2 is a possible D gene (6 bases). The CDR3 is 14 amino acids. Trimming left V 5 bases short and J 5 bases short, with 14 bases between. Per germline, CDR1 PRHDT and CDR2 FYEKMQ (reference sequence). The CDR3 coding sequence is TGTGCCAGCAGCCAGCTACGGGGGTTAGATACGCAGTATTTT. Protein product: CASSQLRGLDTQYF.

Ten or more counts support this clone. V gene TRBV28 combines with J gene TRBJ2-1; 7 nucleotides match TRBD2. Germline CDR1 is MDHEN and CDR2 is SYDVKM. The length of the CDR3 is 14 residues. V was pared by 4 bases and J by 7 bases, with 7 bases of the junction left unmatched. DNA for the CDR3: TGTGCCAGCAGTTCAGCGGGGTCAGATAATGAGCAGTTCTTC. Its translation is CASSSAGSDNEQFF.

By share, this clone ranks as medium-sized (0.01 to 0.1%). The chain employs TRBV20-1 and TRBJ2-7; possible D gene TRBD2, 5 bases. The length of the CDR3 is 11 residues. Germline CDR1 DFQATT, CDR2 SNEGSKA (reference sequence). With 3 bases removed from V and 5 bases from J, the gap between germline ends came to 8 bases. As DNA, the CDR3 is TGCAGTGCTAGGTACGGGGACGAGCAGTACTTC. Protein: CSARYGDEQYF.

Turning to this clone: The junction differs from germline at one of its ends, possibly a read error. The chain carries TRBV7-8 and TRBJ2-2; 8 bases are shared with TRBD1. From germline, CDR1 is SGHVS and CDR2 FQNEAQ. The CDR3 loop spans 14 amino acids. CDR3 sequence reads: CASRLEQGVRELFF. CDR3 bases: TGTGCCAGCAGGTTAGAACAGGGGGTCAGGGAGCTGTTTTTT.

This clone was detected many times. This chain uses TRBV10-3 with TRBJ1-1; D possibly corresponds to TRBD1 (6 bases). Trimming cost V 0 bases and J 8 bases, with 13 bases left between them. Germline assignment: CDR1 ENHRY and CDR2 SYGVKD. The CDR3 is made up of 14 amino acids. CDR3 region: CAISESGGGREAFF. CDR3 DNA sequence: TGTGCCATCAGTGAGTCGGGGGGGGGCAGGGAAGCTTTCTTT.

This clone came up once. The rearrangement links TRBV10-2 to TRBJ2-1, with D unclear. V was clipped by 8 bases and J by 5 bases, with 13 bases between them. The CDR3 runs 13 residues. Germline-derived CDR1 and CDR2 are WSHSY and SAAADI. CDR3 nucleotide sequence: TGCGCCAGCGCCGGACCGGAACACAATGAGCAGTTCTTC. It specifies CASAGPEHNEQFF.